This TCR beta chain was obtained from a study of cytomegalovirus exposure and HLA in healthy donors. The study's findings and limits: Listed as cytomegalovirus-associated were 150 to 200 TCR beta chains.

This clone was counted a single time. What it binds is unknown. The V and J ends lost 2 bases and 3 bases respectively, with 14 bases between them. This CDR3 contains 16 residues. Germline V gene sequence: CDR1 MNHEY, CDR2 SVGAGI. Generated by immunoSEQ multiplex PCR, the TCRdb table keeps only in-frame clones and is missing some. The sample records some 110,000 clones, around 94% being singletons. J is TRBJ2-1 and V is TRBV6-5; a weak D match, TRBD2 (6 bases). This TCR was sampled from a woman aged 18-35 years in good health and CMV-seronegative. The material sequenced was PBMCs. The CDR3 region has the DNA TGTGCCAGCAGTTACGAACGCGGGACTTTCTACAATGAGCAGTTCTTC. The encoded protein is CASSYERGTFYNEQFF.